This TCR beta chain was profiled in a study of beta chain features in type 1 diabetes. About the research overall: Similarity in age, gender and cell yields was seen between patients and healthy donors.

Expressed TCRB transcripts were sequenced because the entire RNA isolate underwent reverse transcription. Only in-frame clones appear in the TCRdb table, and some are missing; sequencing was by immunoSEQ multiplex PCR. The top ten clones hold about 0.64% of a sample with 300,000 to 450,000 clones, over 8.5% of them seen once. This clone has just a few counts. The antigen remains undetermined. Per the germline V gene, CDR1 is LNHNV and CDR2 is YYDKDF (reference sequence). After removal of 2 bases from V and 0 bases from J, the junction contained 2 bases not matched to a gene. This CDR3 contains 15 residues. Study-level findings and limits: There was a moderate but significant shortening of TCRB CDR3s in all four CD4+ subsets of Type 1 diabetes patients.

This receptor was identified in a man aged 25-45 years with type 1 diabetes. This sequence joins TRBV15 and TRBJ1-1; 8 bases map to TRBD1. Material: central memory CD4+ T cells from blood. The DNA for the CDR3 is TGTGCCACCAGCAGACGGACAGGGATGAACACTGAAGCTTTCTTT. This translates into CATSRRTGMNTEAFF.